Listed here are 30 T cell receptor beta chains from one sample, sequenced in a study of blood T cell repertoires in COVID-19. Only in-frame clones appear in the TCRdb table, and some are missing; sequencing was by immunoSEQ multiplex PCR. The sample has fewer than 200,000 clones, 70% to 90% seen once. What was sequenced was PBMCs or T cells enriched from blood (not recorded which). Source of these receptors: a woman in her forties or fifties who had recovered from COVID-19.

This clone was counted a single time. This chain joins TRBV15 and TRBJ1-1; no firm D call. Germline-derived CDR1 and CDR2 are LNHNV and YYDKDF (reference sequence). The CDR3 loop spans 13 amino acids. V was shortened by 8 bases and J by 4 bases, with 14 bases between the two germline ends. The DNA of the CDR3 is TGTGCCACCCGGCGGACTCCTTTCACTGAAGCTTTCTTT. It yields the protein CATRRTPFTEAFF.

CDR3 coding DNA: TGTGCCAGCAGGGCTCGGGCCGGGGAGCTGTTTTTT. Protein product: CASRARAGELFF. The V gene is TRBV28, the J gene TRBJ2-2; D is uncertain. The germline V gene encodes CDR1 MDHEN and CDR2 SYDVKM. CDR3 size: 12 residues. The ends were cut back, 6 bases at V and 6 bases at J, with 8 bases in the middle.

The rearrangement joins TRBV28 to TRBJ2-7, with TRBD2 identical over 11 bases. With V trimmed by 11 bases and J by 1 base, 10 bases remained unmatched. The CDR3 spans 15 residues. Per the germline V gene, CDR1 is MDHEN and CDR2 is SYDVKM. The CDR3 reads CAATGRLAGSYEQYV. The DNA for the CDR3 is TGTGCCGCGACCGGAAGACTAGCGGGGTCCTACGAGCAGTACGTC.

The CDR3 coding sequence is TGTGCCAGCAGCTTAGTCAGTTGGGGGGGCCGAGATACGCAGTATTTT. It encodes CASSLVSWGGRDTQYF. The chain carries TRBV11-3 and TRBJ2-3; perhaps TRBD2 as D (7 bases). The CDR3 length is 16 residues. The V gene lost 1 base and the J gene lost 5 bases, with 16 bases spanning the gap. CDR1 is SGHNT and CDR2 is YENEEA in the germline V gene.

J is TRBJ2-2 and V is TRBV25-1, with a possible D match to TRBD1 (7 bases). The germline V gene encodes CDR1 MGHDK and CDR2 SYGVNS. This CDR3 spans 16 amino acids. Trimming left V 3 bases short and J 3 bases short, with 14 bases between. The CDR3 coding sequence is TGTGCCAGCAGTGACCCTGACAGGGAGGACACCGGGGAGCTGTTTTTT. This sequence encodes CASSDPDREDTGELFF.

This clone has only a few counts. The CDR3 is CASSSLGQIDQYF. The CDR3 DNA reads TGTGCCAGCAGTTCCCTGGGACAGATAGATCAGTACTTC. This chain uses TRBV12-3 or TRBV12-4 with TRBJ2-4; 7 bases are a match to TRBD1. The CDR3 contains 13 residues. V shed 4 bases and J 12 bases; nucleotides not matched to a gene: 9.

The chain links TRBV19 to TRBJ1-4; possibly TRBD1 for D (6 bases). Looked up from germline, CDR1 is LNHDA and CDR2 is SQIVND (reference sequence). Trimming cost V 3 bases and J 4 bases, with 18 bases left between them. The CDR3 consists of 17 residues. The CDR3, as DNA: TGTGCCAGTAGTATTGTCGGGACAAGGGGCTTTAATGAAAAACTGTTTTTT. It yields the protein CASSIVGTRGFNEKLFF. The full variable domain, in which reference TRBV19 and TRBJ1-4 provide the parts outside the CDR3, is DGGITQSPKYLFRKEGQNVTLSCEQNLNHDAMYWYRQDPGQGLRLIYYSQIVNDFQKGDIAEGYSVSREKKESFPLTVTSAQKNPTAFYLCASSIVGTRGFNEKLFFGSGTQLSVL.

This clone appeared once. The J gene is TRBJ2-7, the V gene TRBV5-1, with TRBD1 matching over 9 bases. The CDR3 contains 13 residues. V shed 4 bases and J 7 bases; nucleotides not matched to a gene: 6. Germline CDR1 and CDR2: SGHRS and YFSETQ. The CDR3 nucleotides are TGCGCCAGCAGCCGGGACAGGGAGGGGGAGCAGTACGTC. Amino acids: CASSRDREGEQYV.

The gene calls are TRBV7-9 and TRBJ1-5, with D unclear. Trimming removed 5 bases from V and 6 bases from J, with 17 bases in between. Looked up from germline, CDR1 is SEHNR and CDR2 is FQNEAQ (reference sequence). This CDR3 has 15 residues. CDR3 protein: CASSPDTPGGQPQHF. The CDR3 DNA follows: TGTGCCAGCAGCCCAGACACACCGGGAGGTCAGCCCCAGCATTTT.

This clone was counted between two and nine times. V is TRBV10-1 and J is TRBJ2-7, with D possibly TRBD2 on 7 matching bases. Germline CDR1 WNHNN, CDR2 SYGVQD (reference sequence). Trimming took off 8 bases at V and 5 bases at J, with 19 bases between the two ends. The CDR3 spans 14 residues. The CDR3 is CASPRGGACHEQYV. DNA of the CDR3: TGCGCCAGCCCCCGAGGGGGGGCGTGCCACGAGCAGTACGTC.

The rearrangement joins TRBV19 to TRBJ1-1; 8 bases agree with TRBD1. This CDR3 has 15 amino acids. CDR1 and CDR2 (germline): LNHDA, SQIVND (reference sequence). V was pared by 5 bases and J by 4 bases, with 9 bases of the junction left unmatched. This CDR3 reads CASSPRTGWGTEAFF. In DNA, the CDR3 is TGTGCCAGTAGTCCCCGGACAGGGTGGGGCACTGAAGCTTTCTTT.

In its sample, this clone was seen a few times. One base away lies a much larger clone, so this may be a sequencing read error. J is TRBJ1-1 and V is TRBV7-6; 8 bases are a match to TRBD1. Germline-derived CDR1 and CDR2 are SGHVS and FNYEAQ. The CDR3 extends over 13 amino acids. The J segment lost 5 bases and the V segment lost 5 bases, leaving 4 bases of the junction unmatched. Here the CDR3 reads CASSRTGKTEAFF. CDR3 DNA sequence: TGTGCCAGCAGCCGGACAGGGAAGACTGAAGCTTTCTTT.

The chain couples TRBV7-7 to TRBJ2-3; 11 nucleotides align to TRBD2. CDR1 and CDR2 (germline): SSHAT, FNYEAQ (reference sequence). Trimming cost V 3 bases and J 2 bases; bases outside gene matches: 1. There are 15 residues in the CDR3. The CDR3 here is CASSLGLADTDTQYF. Here the CDR3 DNA reads TGTGCCAGCAGCTTGGGACTAGCGGACACAGATACGCAGTATTTT.

This chain links TRBV6-5 with TRBJ1-6, with TRBD1 identical over 7 bases. The germline V gene encodes CDR1 MNHEY and CDR2 SVGAGI. V lost 7 bases, J lost 7 bases, and 7 bases stayed unmatched. The CDR3 loop spans 14 amino acids. The CDR3 DNA reads TGTGCCAGCACCCCCAGGGGGACGAATTCACCCCTCCACTTT. Amino acids: CASTPRGTNSPLHF.

This clone was counted a single time. CDR3 nucleotide sequence: TGTGCCAGCAGCCCCCAGAGGACTAAGCCTGGGGCCAACGTCCTGACTTTC. Its protein is CASSPQRTKPGANVLTF. V is TRBV21-1 and J is TRBJ2-6; the D call TRBD2 from the table was never checked on the DNA. TRBV21-1 is given as a pseudogene. This CDR3 region has 17 residues.

This chain uses TRBV28 with TRBJ2-2, with D perhaps TRBD2 (5 bases). In germline, CDR1 is MDHEN, CDR2 SYDVKM. Trimming pared 6 bases from V and 5 bases from J, leaving 10 bases between. This CDR3 spans 13 amino acids. As DNA, the CDR3 is TGTGCCAGCAGAGGCACGGGGACCGGGGAGCTGTTTTTT. As protein: CASRGTGTGELFF.

In nucleotides, the CDR3 is TGCAGCGTTGAGGGGCGGGGGGCTACCTATGGCTACACCTTC. Translated, it gives CSVEGRGATYGYTF. The V and J genes are TRBV29-1 and TRBJ1-2; TRBD1 might be the D (6 bases). Trimming took 3 bases from V and 4 from J, leaving 15 bases between them. The germline V gene has CDR1 SQVTM and CDR2 ANQGSEA. There are 14 residues in the CDR3. The whole variable domain, remainder taken from reference TRBV29-1 and TRBJ1-2, is SAVISQKPSRDICQRGTSLTIQCQVDSQVTMMFWYRQQPGQSLTLIATANQGSEATYESGFVIDKFPISRPNLTFSTLTVSNMSPEDSSIYLCSVEGRGATYGYTFGSGTRLTVV.

This clone was detected only once. The CDR3 is CASSNGSESSGANVLTF. CDR3 sequence (DNA): TGTGCCAGCAGCAATGGTAGCGAAAGCTCTGGGGCCAACGTCCTGACTTTC. V is TRBV21-1 and J is TRBJ2-6; TRBD2, the table's D call, lacks a check against the DNA. TRBV21-1 is flagged as a pseudogene. CDR3 length equals 17 residues.

This chain connects TRBV11-2 to TRBJ1-5, with D hard to call. V gave up 2 bases and J gave up 1 base, with 12 bases separating them. CDR3 size: 16 residues. Per germline, CDR1 SGHAT and CDR2 FQNNGV. The CDR3 DNA follows: TGTGCCAGCAGCTTATTGGAGGGTTGGAGCAATCAGCCCCAGCATTTT. It specifies CASSLLEGWSNQPQHF. Complete variable domain (other parts from reference TRBV11-2 and TRBJ1-5): EAGVAQSPRYKIIEKRQSVAFWCNPISGHATLYWYQQILGQGPKLLIQFQNNGVVDDSQLPKDRFSAERLKGVDSTLKIQPAKLEDSAVYLCASSLLEGWSNQPQHFGDGTRLSIL.

J is TRBJ2-3 and V is TRBV24-1; maybe TRBD1 (6 bases). The CDR3 is 16 amino acids. CDR1 and CDR2 (germline): KGHDR, SFDVKD. V was cut by 4 bases and J by 6 bases, with 19 bases left in between. The CDR3: CATSDRYNTGRDTQYF. The CDR3 DNA sequence: TGTGCCACCAGTGACCGATATAACACAGGGCGGGATACGCAGTATTTT.

The V and J genes are TRBV12-3 or TRBV12-4 and TRBJ1-5, with 7 bases aligning to TRBD1. V was pared by 8 bases and J by 5 bases, with 6 bases of the junction left unmatched. CDR3 length equals 13 residues. The CDR3 spells CASGGTAYQPQHF. DNA for the CDR3: TGTGCCAGCGGCGGGACAGCTTATCAGCCCCAGCATTTT.

The sample holds one count of this clone. V and J are TRBV19 and TRBJ1-1; tentatively, D is TRBD1 (5 bases). Looked up from germline, CDR1 is LNHDA and CDR2 is SQIVND (reference sequence). V dropped 7 bases and J dropped 7 bases, with 16 bases sitting between them. This CDR3 contains 13 residues. For the CDR3, the DNA is TGTGCCAGTATGACCCGGCAGGGCTTTGAAGCTTTCTTT. Protein sequence: CASMTRQGFEAFF.

This chain connects TRBV7-9 to TRBJ2-1; D not resolved. The germline gives CDR1 SEHNR, CDR2 FQNEAQ (reference sequence). The CDR3 contains 16 residues. The V end lost 1 base, the J end lost 6 bases, and 16 bases lay between the germline ends. CDR3: CASSLGMRLASNEQFF. The CDR3 DNA reads TGTGCCAGCAGCTTAGGTATGAGACTCGCATCCAATGAGCAGTTCTTC.

The J gene is TRBJ2-3, the V gene TRBV4-1; D possibly corresponds to TRBD2 (5 bases). This CDR3 is 14 amino acids long. With 1 base removed from V and 6 bases from J, the gap between germline ends came to 11 bases. CDR1 is MGHRA and CDR2 is YSYEKL in the germline V gene. DNA of the CDR3: TGCGCCAGCAGCCAAGGAGGGATCAGGGATACGCAGTATTTT. Translating it yields CASSQGGIRDTQYF.

The genes are TRBV7-2 and TRBJ2-3; D is undetermined. The ends were cut back, 3 bases at V and 0 bases at J, with 7 bases in the middle. This CDR3 contains 14 residues. CDR1 and CDR2 (germline): SGHTA, FQGNSA. For the CDR3, the DNA is TGTGCCAGCAGCTTTCCTCTCAGCACAGATACGCAGTATTTT. Translated, it gives CASSFPLSTDTQYF. The full variable domain, rest sourced from reference TRBV7-2 and TRBJ2-3, is GAGVSQSPSNKVTEKGKDVELRCDPISGHTALYWYRQSLGQGLEFLIYFQGNSAPDKSGLPSDRFSAERTGGSVSTLTIQRTQQEDSAVYLCASSFPLSTDTQYFGPGTRLTVL.

The chain links TRBV7-8 to TRBJ1-1; TRBD1 matches 9 bases. CDR1 is SGHVS, CDR2 FQNEAQ, per germline. The CDR3 has 15 residues. The V segment lost 5 bases and the J segment 5 bases; nucleotides outside the gene matches: 9. The CDR3 DNA reads as TGTGCCAGCAGCGCAGTACAGGGGGCGAGGACTGAAGCTTTCTTT. Its translation: CASSAVQGARTEAFF.

V gene TRBV11-2 combines with J gene TRBJ1-2; D not certain. From germline, CDR1 is SGHAT and CDR2 FQNNGV. V lost 5 bases and J 0 bases, leaving 10 bases between the germline ends. The CDR3 consists of 14 residues. The CDR3 region has the DNA TGTGCCAGCAGCCCAGCGAGAGCTAACTATGGCTACACCTTC. It encodes CASSPARANYGYTF. Full variable domain (rest looked up from reference TRBV11-2 and TRBJ1-2): EAGVAQSPRYKIIEKRQSVAFWCNPISGHATLYWYQQILGQGPKLLIQFQNNGVVDDSQLPKDRFSAERLKGVDSTLKIQPAKLEDSAVYLCASSPARANYGYTFGSGTRLTVV.

The genes are TRBV12-5 and TRBJ2-2; perhaps TRBD2 as D (6 bases). The CDR3 has 15 amino acids. The germline V gene encodes CDR1 LGHNT and CDR2 FRNRAP. V was trimmed by 0 bases and J by 7 bases, leaving 12 bases between them. The CDR3: CASGLVPGVGGELFF. The CDR3 region has the DNA TGTGCTAGTGGTTTGGTACCGGGAGTTGGCGGGGAGCTGTTTTTT.

The chain employs TRBV28 and TRBJ2-7; D might be TRBD2 (6 bases). Germline lookup yields CDR1 MDHEN and CDR2 SYDVKM. This CDR3 is built from 15 residues. Between the trimmed V and J ends, which lost 2 bases and 8 bases, there was a span of 19 bases. This CDR3 reads CASSLKLAGALQQYV. The DNA for the CDR3 is TGTGCCAGCAGTTTAAAACTAGCTGGAGCTCTTCAGCAGTACGTC.

CDR3 DNA sequence: TGTGCCAGCGGTACAGGGGCGAACACTGAAGCTTTCTTT. Its protein is CASGTGANTEAFF. The chain employs TRBV28 and TRBJ1-1, with 7 bases fitting TRBD1. The J segment lost 1 base and the V segment lost 8 bases, leaving 4 bases of the junction unmatched. Germline lookup yields CDR1 MDHEN and CDR2 SYDVKM. CDR3 length: 13 residues.